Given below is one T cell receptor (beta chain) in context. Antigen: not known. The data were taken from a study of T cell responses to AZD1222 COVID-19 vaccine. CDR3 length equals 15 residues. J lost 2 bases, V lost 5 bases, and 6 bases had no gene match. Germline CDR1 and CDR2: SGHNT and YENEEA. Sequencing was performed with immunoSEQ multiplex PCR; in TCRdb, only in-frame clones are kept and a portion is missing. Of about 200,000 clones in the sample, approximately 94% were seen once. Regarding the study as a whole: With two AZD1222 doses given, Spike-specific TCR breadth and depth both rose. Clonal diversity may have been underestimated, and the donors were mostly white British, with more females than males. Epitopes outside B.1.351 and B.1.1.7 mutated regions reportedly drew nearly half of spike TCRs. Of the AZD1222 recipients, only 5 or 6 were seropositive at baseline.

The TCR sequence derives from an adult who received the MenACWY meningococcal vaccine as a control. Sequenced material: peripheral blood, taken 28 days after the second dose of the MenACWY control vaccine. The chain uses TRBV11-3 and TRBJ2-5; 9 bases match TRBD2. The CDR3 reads CASSQLAGPQETQYF. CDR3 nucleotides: TGTGCCAGCAGCCAACTAGCGGGCCCACAAGAGACCCAGTACTTC. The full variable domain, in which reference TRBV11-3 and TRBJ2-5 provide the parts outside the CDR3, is EAGVVQSPRYKIIEKKQPVAFWCNPISGHNTLYWYLQNLGQGPELLIRYENEEAVDDSQLPKDRFSAERLKGVDSTLKIQPAELGDSAVYLCASSQLAGPQETQYFGPGTRLLVL.